What follows are 25 T cell receptor beta chains derived from one specimen sequenced in a study of PD-L1 blockade in urothelial cancer. This table comes from immunoSEQ multiplex PCR, and its TCRdb copy is limited to in-frame clones, with some not included. Among 40,000 to 45,000 clones, about 90% were seen once, and the ten largest hold approximately 7.9%. Time point denoted: peripheral blood 6 weeks after treatment start. This specimen consisted of PBMCs, obtained around atezolizumab (anti-PD-L1) treatment. These receptors were obtained from a man in his 70s with urothelial cancer.

This chain uses TRBV28 with TRBJ1-1; 10 bases line up with TRBD1. Germline V gene data show CDR1 as MDHEN and CDR2 as SYDVKM. J was trimmed by 7 bases and V by 3 bases; bases with no gene match: 11. The CDR3 is made up of 16 amino acids. Here the CDR3 reads CASSLPGQGKVGEAFF. As DNA, the CDR3 is TGTGCCAGCAGTTTGCCGGGACAGGGGAAAGTGGGTGAAGCTTTCTTT.

The chain links TRBV18 to TRBJ1-5; unclear D gene. The CDR3 is 15 amino acids. Germline loops: CDR1 KGHSH, CDR2 LQKENI. The germline V and J ends were trimmed by 3 bases and 6 bases, with 15 bases remaining between them. CDR3: CASSPGPTRSQPQHF. The CDR3 DNA follows: TGTGCCAGCTCACCTGGGCCGACGCGCAGTCAGCCCCAGCATTTT. The whole variable domain, remainder taken from reference TRBV18 and TRBJ1-5, is NAGVMQNPRHLVRRRGQEARLRCSPMKGHSHVYWYRQLPEEGLKFMVYLQKENIIDESGMPKERFSAEFPKEGPSILRIQQVVRGDSAAYFCASSPGPTRSQPQHFGDGTRLSIL.

The rearrangement joins TRBV9 to TRBJ2-6; possible D gene TRBD1, 5 bases. The V end was cut by 2 bases, the J end by 0 bases, with 12 bases between. The germline CDR1 and CDR2 sequences are SGDLS and YYNGEE. CDR3 length equals 17 residues. CDR3 protein: CASSVYDRSSGANVLTF. CDR3 coding DNA: TGTGCCAGCAGCGTCTATGACAGAAGCTCTGGGGCCAACGTCCTGACTTTC.

The chain uses TRBV7-9 and TRBJ2-6; D remains ambiguous. This CDR3 has 13 amino acids. V lost 5 bases and J 4 bases, leaving 6 bases between the germline ends. CDR1 is SEHNR, CDR2 FQNEAQ, per germline (reference sequence). Here the CDR3 reads CASSPSGANVLTF. The CDR3 DNA is TGTGCCAGCAGCCCCTCGGGGGCCAACGTCCTGACTTTC.

The chain's CDR3 is CASSLGGQGYQPQHF. The CDR3 coding sequence is TGTGCCAGCAGCTTAGGGGGACAGGGCTATCAGCCCCAGCATTTT. The J gene is TRBJ1-5, the V gene TRBV7-7; 9 bases line up with TRBD1. This CDR3 is built from 15 residues. V lost 1 base, J lost 5 bases, and 3 bases stayed unmatched. Germline V gives CDR1 SSHAT, CDR2 FNYEAQ (reference sequence).

The chain has TRBV25-1 and TRBJ2-2, with 7 bases matching TRBD1. J was trimmed by 1 base and V by 4 bases; bases with no gene match: 3. This CDR3 has 15 amino acids. Looked up from germline, CDR1 is MGHDK and CDR2 is SYGVNS. CDR3 in DNA: TGTGCCAGCAGTGTCGGGACAGTGAACACCGGGGAGCTGTTTTTT. It specifies CASSVGTVNTGELFF.

This clone appeared once. J is TRBJ2-1 and V is TRBV14; tentatively, D is TRBD2 (7 bases). Trimming cost V 8 bases and J 7 bases, with 15 bases left between them. Germline CDR1 is SGHDN and CDR2 is FVKESK. CDR3 size: 13 residues. CDR3 DNA sequence: TGTGCCAGCTCTGGGGGGGCCTGGAATGAGCAGTTCTTC. It codes for CASSGGAWNEQFF.

The chain carries TRBV5-1 and TRBJ2-5, with a tentative D call TRBD2 (5 bases). CDR1 is SGHRS, CDR2 YFSETQ, per germline. V lost 5 bases to trimming and J lost 5 bases, with 31 bases between them. There are 19 residues in the CDR3. As DNA, the CDR3 is TGCGCCAGCAGATACGGGGATCTAGCCTCACAGCTGATGGTGGAGACCCAGTACTTC. It encodes CASRYGDLASQLMVETQYF. Full variable domain (outside the CDR3, taken from reference TRBV5-1 and TRBJ2-5): KAGVTQTPRYLIKTRGQQVTLSCSPISGHRSVSWYQQTPGQGLQFLFEYFSETQRNKGNFPGRFSGRQFSNSRSEMNVSTLELGDSALYLCASRYGDLASQLMVETQYFGPGTRLLVL.

The gene calls are TRBV7-9 and TRBJ1-1, with 7 bases matching TRBD1. There are 14 residues in the CDR3. From germline, CDR1 is SEHNR and CDR2 FQNEAQ (reference sequence). The V and J ends lost 5 bases and 6 bases, in that order; junction bases with no gene match: 9. The DNA of the CDR3 is TGTGCCAGCAGCGAGCTGACAGGGATCCCTGAAGCTTTCTTT. Translation: CASSELTGIPEAFF.

V and J are TRBV11-2 and TRBJ2-1; 16 bases align to TRBD2. V was pared by 4 bases and J by 11 bases, with 8 bases of the junction left unmatched. This CDR3 is built from 16 residues. The germline V gene has CDR1 SGHAT and CDR2 FQNNGV. CDR3 nucleotide sequence: TGTGCCAGCAGCTCCGCCGGGACTAGCGGGAGGGGTAAGCAGTTCTTC. Translation: CASSSAGTSGRGKQFF.

CDR3 bases: TGTGCCAGCTCACAGCGGGCCTTCCAGCTAAATGAAAAACTGTTTTTT. Amino acids: CASSQRAFQLNEKLFF. The chain joins TRBV18 to TRBJ1-4; unclear D gene. Germline V CDR1 and CDR2: KGHSH, LQKENI. This CDR3 is 16 amino acids long. V lost 4 bases, J lost 5 bases, and 17 bases lay in between.

The V and J genes are TRBV28 and TRBJ1-5; the D gene is possibly TRBD1 (6 bases). V was trimmed by 4 bases and J by 7 bases, leaving 14 bases between them. The CDR3 is made up of 14 amino acids. Germline-derived CDR1 and CDR2 are MDHEN and SYDVKM. This CDR3 reads CASSWGGARQPQHF. CDR3 nucleotide sequence: TGTGCCAGCAGTTGGGGGGGGGCAAGGCAGCCCCAGCATTTT.

The rearrangement joins TRBV10-2 to TRBJ1-1; no reliable D call. The CDR3 is 12 amino acids. The germline V gene has CDR1 WSHSY and CDR2 SAAADI. Trimming removed 6 bases at V and 6 bases at J, with 11 bases between. The CDR3: CASSSGGAEAFF. Here the CDR3 DNA reads TGCGCCAGCAGCTCGGGAGGCGCTGAAGCTTTCTTT.

The chain joins TRBV5-1 to TRBJ2-1; 14 bases align to TRBD2. The CDR3 sequence is 17 residues long. Germline V gene lookup returns CDR1 SGHRS and CDR2 YFSETQ. Trimming removed 4 bases from V and 7 bases from J; junction bases left unmatched: 10. The CDR3 DNA reads as TGCGCCAGCAGCACAGGACTAGCGGGAGGTAACAATAATGAGCAGTTCTTC. It yields the protein CASSTGLAGGNNNEQFF.

This rearrangement joins TRBV6-1 to TRBJ1-5; D is uncertain. Germline V lookup: CDR1 MNHNS, CDR2 SASEGT. V lost 0 bases and J lost 11, with 8 bases in between. The CDR3 spans 12 residues. The DNA for the CDR3 is TGTGCCAGCAGTGAAGCAGGGAGGACCCAGCATTTT. It translates to CASSEAGRTQHF.

The chain recombines TRBV10-2 with TRBJ2-1, with 7 bases lining up with TRBD1. The ends lost 3 bases at V and 1 base at J; junction bases unmatched: 6. Per the germline V gene, CDR1 is WSHSY and CDR2 is SAAADI. CDR3 length equals 16 residues. CDR3 bases: TGCGCCAGCAGTGATATGGTGACAGGGTCCTACAATGAGCAGTTCTTC. It codes for CASSDMVTGSYNEQFF.

The chain couples TRBV5-1 to TRBJ2-3; the D gene is possibly TRBD2 (6 bases). The V and J ends lost 3 bases and 5 bases respectively, with 13 bases between them. This CDR3 is 14 amino acids long. Germline V gene lookup returns CDR1 SGHRS and CDR2 YFSETQ. The CDR3 DNA is TGCGCCAGCAGCTATTGGAGGGCAAGAGATACGCAGTATTTT. Residues: CASSYWRARDTQYF.

The V call is TRBV10-2, the J call TRBJ2-1; 9 bases fit TRBD2. V shed 5 bases, J shed 9 bases, and the junction held 14 bases outside the gene matches. CDR1 and CDR2 from the germline V gene are WSHSY and SAAADI. This CDR3 spans 16 amino acids. CDR3 sequence reads: CASSFSGGRGLGEQFF. Here the CDR3 DNA reads TGCGCCAGCAGTTTCTCTGGCGGGAGGGGCCTGGGTGAGCAGTTCTTC.

The chain carries TRBV5-8 and TRBJ2-7, with 10 bases identical to TRBD2. The CDR3 is made up of 16 amino acids. Germline CDR1 reads SGHTS; CDR2 reads YDEGEE. V shed 2 bases, J shed 0 bases, and the junction held 5 bases outside the gene matches. CDR3 sequence: CASSFQLAGLSYEQYF. The CDR3 coding sequence is TGTGCCAGCAGCTTTCAACTAGCGGGACTCTCCTACGAGCAGTACTTC.

The V gene is TRBV6-1, the J gene TRBJ2-3, with 11 nucleotides matching TRBD2. Trimming took 4 bases from V and 2 from J; bases not matched to a gene: 11. The CDR3 length is 18 residues. CDR1 is MNHNS, CDR2 SASEGT, per germline. CDR3 loop: CASSGPGTSGNPTDTQYF. Written as DNA, the CDR3 is TGTGCCAGCAGTGGCCCCGGGACTAGCGGAAATCCCACAGATACGCAGTATTTT.

This clone was counted once. This rearrangement joins TRBV5-1 to TRBJ1-1, with a tentative D call TRBD1 (6 bases). Germline V gene lookup returns CDR1 SGHRS and CDR2 YFSETQ. The CDR3 contains 14 residues. The ends were cut back, 1 base at V and 1 base at J, with 8 bases in the middle. Here the CDR3 DNA reads TGCGCCAGCAGCTTGTTACAGGGGAACACTGAAGCTTTCTTT. Translated: CASSLLQGNTEAFF.

The chain joins TRBV28 to TRBJ2-6; D unclear. The V end lost 4 bases, the J end lost 2 bases, and 6 bases lay between the germline ends. This CDR3 is built from 14 residues. CDR1 and CDR2 (germline): MDHEN, SYDVKM. CDR3 protein: CASSSLAGANVLTF. The CDR3 DNA follows: TGTGCCAGCAGTTCCCTCGCTGGGGCCAACGTCCTGACTTTC.

The chain recombines TRBV6-5 with TRBJ1-2; 10 bases line up with TRBD1. CDR3 length equals 14 residues. Per the germline V gene, CDR1 is MNHEY and CDR2 is SVGAGI. V trimming: 2 bases; J trimming: 4 bases; junction bases outside the gene matches: 1. CDR3 coding DNA: TGTGCCAGCAGTTACCGGGACAGGGGCTATGGCTACACCTTC. It codes for CASSYRDRGYGYTF.

The J gene is TRBJ2-6, the V gene TRBV18; D not resolved. There are 15 residues in the CDR3. Germline CDR1 KGHSH, CDR2 LQKENI. Deletions cut 1 base from V and 0 bases from J, with 4 bases between. The CDR3 reads CASSPLISGANVLTF. The CDR3 DNA reads TGTGCCAGCTCACCACTAATCTCTGGGGCCAACGTCCTGACTTTC.

The chain recombines TRBV7-8 with TRBJ2-1, with D tentatively TRBD2 (6 bases). Germline lookup yields CDR1 SGHVS and CDR2 FQNEAQ. CDR3 length: 15 residues. Trimming took off 2 bases at V and 8 bases at J, with 16 bases between the two ends. The CDR3 DNA sequence: TGTGCCAGCAGCTTACTCGGAGGGTATCGCGATGAGCAGTTCTTC. It yields the protein CASSLLGGYRDEQFF.